This TCR beta chain was sequenced in a study of preoperative IRX-2 immunotherapy in early breast cancer. Treatment of the sample: preoperative locoregional IRX-2 cytokine immunotherapy. Patients received preoperative, locoregional IRX-2 cytokine immunotherapy in a phase Ib study. With 3 bases clipped from V and 8 bases from J, the junction kept 6 bases outside the gene matches. CDR3 length: 15 residues. From germline, CDR1 is KGHSH and CDR2 LQKENI. Only in-frame clones appear in the TCRdb table, and some are missing; sequencing was by immunoSEQ multiplex PCR. The table shows thousands of clones, with 70% to 80% occurring only once.

The sequenced sample was tumor tissue, obtained before IRX-2 immunotherapy. The gene calls are TRBV18 and TRBJ1-6; 8 bases are a match to TRBD1. This receptor was obtained from a human donor with breast cancer. CDR3 loop: CASSPETGADSPLHF. DNA for the CDR3: TGTGCCAGCTCACCCGAGACAGGGGCCGATTCACCCCTCCACTTT.